This T cell receptor (beta chain) appears in the sequencing data of a study of glioma-infiltrating T cells after dendritic cell vaccination. Study information: Autologous tumor lysate was loaded overnight onto monocyte-derived dendritic cells grown less than 8 days with IL-4 and GM-CSF.

Germline assignment: CDR1 KGHSH and CDR2 LQKENI. V trimming: 2 bases; J trimming: 2 bases; junction bases outside the gene matches: 5. This CDR3 is 17 amino acids long. Study-level results: The cohort had few patients with full blood and tumor sets.

TCRdb keeps only in-frame clones here, not all; method: immunoSEQ multiplex PCR. The data hold approximately 82,000 clones, with about 87% observed a single time. As to this clone: Its target is not known.

Specimen: blood, collected before dendritic cell vaccination. This TCR was sampled from a human donor with glioblastoma. The chain couples TRBV18 to TRBJ2-1; 11 positions agree with TRBD2. The DNA for the CDR3 is TGTGCCAGCTCACCATTTATAGCGGGAGGGCCCTACAATGAGCAGTTCTTC. This translates into CASSPFIAGGPYNEQFF. The full variable domain, with the rest looked up from reference TRBV18 and TRBJ2-1, is NAGVMQNPRHLVRRRGQEARLRCSPMKGHSHVYWYRQLPEEGLKFMVYLQKENIIDESGMPKERFSAEFPKEGPSILRIQQVVRGDSAAYFCASSPFIAGGPYNEQFFGPGTRLTVL.